These 22 T cell receptor beta chains came from one sample sequenced in a study of T cells in Graves' hyperthyroidism and ophthalmopathy. Amplification of TCR beta CDR3 regions used RNA as the template. The TCR CDR3 was amplified in a first-round RT-PCR using the HTBI primer set. MiXCR, applied by TCRdb to the multiplex PCR reads, yields one record per CDR3 protein. Among 550,000 to 700,000 distinct CDR3 sequences listed, about 15% were seen once. Sequencing was carried out using blood. These receptors originate from a woman between 35 and 50 years old with Graves' ophthalmopathy.

This chain uses TRBV12-3 or TRBV12-4 with TRBJ2-7; possible D gene TRBD2, 5 bases. This CDR3 region has 17 residues. Trimming removed 1 base at V and 0 bases at J, with 16 bases between. This CDR3 reads CASSLVGGWRVSYEQYF. The DNA for the CDR3 is TGTGCCAGCAGTTTAGTAGGTGGGTGGCGGGTCTCCTACGAGCAGTACTTC.

Many counts were recorded for this clonotype. The chain carries TRBV19 and TRBJ1-2; D is possibly TRBD1 (5 bases). The V end lost 7 bases, the J end lost 3 bases, and 15 bases lay between the germline ends. Per germline, CDR1 LNHDA and CDR2 SQIVND (reference sequence). The length of the CDR3 is 14 residues. CDR3 sequence (DNA): TGTGCCAGTACGATGGGGACGGAATACTATGGCTACACCTTC. Amino acid sequence: CASTMGTEYYGYTF.

This clonotype turned up a few times. The chain recombines TRBV11-1 with TRBJ2-5; 7 nucleotides match TRBD1. With 7 bases clipped from V and 4 bases from J, the junction kept 9 bases outside the gene matches. The CDR3 extends over 14 amino acids. Germline V lookup: CDR1 SGHAT, CDR2 FQDESV (reference sequence). The CDR3 here is CASTEQGTGETQYF. CDR3 nucleotides: TGTGCCAGCACCGAACAGGGGACGGGAGAGACCCAGTACTTC. The whole variable domain, filled in from reference TRBV11-1 and TRBJ2-5, reads EAEVAQSPRYKITEKSQAVAFWCDPISGHATLYWYRQILGQGPELLVQFQDESVVDDSQLPKDRFSAERLKGVDSTLKIQPAELGDSAMYLCASTEQGTGETQYFGPGTRLLVL.

This clonotype was seen repeatedly, ten times or more. The chain is built from TRBV28 and TRBJ2-7; D unresolved. The CDR3 is 13 amino acids. CDR1 and CDR2 from the germline V gene are MDHEN and SYDVKM. Trimming shortened V by 7 bases and J by 3 bases, and 13 bases separated the two germline ends. Written as DNA, the CDR3 is TGTGCCAGCACCTCTAGTCTCTACTACGAGCAGTACTTC. This gives the protein CASTSSLYYEQYF. The full variable domain, completed using reference TRBV28 and TRBJ2-7, is DVKVTQSSRYLVKRTGEKVFLECVQDMDHENMFWYRQDPGLGLRLIYFSYDVKMKEKGDIPEGYSVSREKKERFSLILESASTNQTSMYLCASTSSLYYEQYFGPGTRLTVT.

The CDR3 region is CATSRGQVTYEQYF. The CDR3 nucleotides are TGTGCCACCTCCCGGGGACAGGTGACTTACGAGCAGTACTTC. J is TRBJ2-7 and V is TRBV15; 8 bases agree with TRBD1. This CDR3 spans 14 amino acids. Per the germline V gene, CDR1 is LNHNV and CDR2 is YYDKDF (reference sequence). The ends lost 8 bases at V and 4 bases at J; junction bases unmatched: 10.

V gene TRBV12-3 or TRBV12-4 combines with J gene TRBJ2-5; 7 bases are shared with TRBD2. V shed 6 bases, J shed 5 bases, and the junction held 12 bases outside the gene matches. The CDR3 consists of 15 residues. CDR3 sequence (DNA): TGTGCCAGCAGGATAGCGGGTCAAGAGGGGGAGACCCAGTACTTC. Protein: CASRIAGQEGETQYF.

This chain links TRBV30 with TRBJ1-2; D is unresolved. The CDR3 totals 13 residues. Looked up from germline, CDR1 is GTSNPN and CDR2 is SVGIG (reference sequence). V was trimmed by 0 bases and J by 8 bases, leaving 13 bases between them. The CDR3 region is CAWSVLSNGGYTF. The CDR3 DNA reads TGTGCCTGGAGTGTACTGTCAAACGGCGGCTACACCTTC.

This clonotype was detected many times. J is TRBJ2-7 and V is TRBV12-3 or TRBV12-4, with 9 bases that match TRBD1. The CDR3 length is 15 residues. After removal of 5 bases from V and 3 bases from J, the junction contained 8 bases not matched to a gene. The CDR3 loop is CASSTGTGFYYEQYF. CDR3 DNA sequence: TGTGCCAGCAGTACGGGGACAGGGTTTTACTACGAGCAGTACTTC.

This clonotype occurred many times. This sequence joins TRBV28 and TRBJ1-2; the D gene is possibly TRBD1 (5 bases). V shed 3 bases and J shed 4 bases, with 12 bases lying between them. CDR1 MDHEN and CDR2 SYDVKM come from the germline V gene. The CDR3 contains 14 residues. CDR3 coding DNA: TGTGCCAGCAGTTTTTCTGCAGGGACCTATGGCTACACCTTC. This sequence encodes CASSFSAGTYGYTF.

CDR3 protein: CATSRLRGNQETQYF. For the CDR3, the DNA is TGTGCCACCAGCAGACTTCGGGGGAACCAAGAGACCCAGTACTTC. This chain links TRBV15 with TRBJ2-5; a weak D match, TRBD2 (6 bases). From germline, CDR1 is LNHNV and CDR2 YYDKDF (reference sequence). Deletions cut 2 bases from V and 0 bases from J, with 10 bases between. CDR3 length: 15 amino acids.

This clonotype was counted at least ten times. The chain is built from TRBV30 and TRBJ2-7, with a tentative D call TRBD2 (5 bases). Germline V lookup: CDR1 GTSNPN, CDR2 SVGIG (reference sequence). The CDR3 is made up of 13 amino acids. V shed 4 bases and J shed 4 bases, with 14 bases lying between them. CDR3 nucleotide sequence: TGTGCCTGGAACGCTTTGTCGGGGTACGAGCAGTACTTC. It is translated as CAWNALSGYEQYF.

The J gene is TRBJ1-3, the V gene TRBV7-2; a weak D match, TRBD1 (5 bases). Trimming shortened V by 5 bases and J by 0 bases, and 11 bases separated the two germline ends. The CDR3 has 15 amino acids. CDR1 SGHTA and CDR2 FQGNSA come from the germline V gene. CDR3 coding DNA: TGTGCCAGCAGCCTCGACAGAATCTCTGGAAACACCATATATTTT. Translated: CASSLDRISGNTIYF.

The chain links TRBV5-5 to TRBJ2-7; D is uncertain. This CDR3 comprises 14 residues. The V end lost 5 bases, the J end lost 1 base, and 13 bases lay between the germline ends. Germline lookup yields CDR1 SGHKS and CDR2 YYEKEE (reference sequence). This chain's CDR3 is CASSLLTDSYEQYF. DNA of the CDR3: TGTGCCAGCAGTCTTTTGACGGATTCCTACGAGCAGTACTTC.

This clonotype has at least ten counts. The chain uses TRBV30 and TRBJ1-1, with D perhaps matching TRBD1 (5 bases). The CDR3 has 15 amino acids. Trimming removed 3 bases from V and 1 base from J, with 15 bases in between. Germline V gene sequence: CDR1 GTSNPN, CDR2 SVGIG (reference sequence). The DNA for the CDR3 is TGTGCCTGGAGGACAGCGAGACAGTCGAACACTGAAGCTTTCTTT. This encodes CAWRTARQSNTEAFF.

This clonotype was observed a handful of times. The rearrangement uses TRBV5-1 and TRBJ2-5; TRBD1 aligns across 9 bases. This CDR3 has 17 amino acids. Germline values: CDR1 SGHRS, CDR2 YFSETQ. V lost 5 bases and J lost 0; bases outside the gene matches: 11. The CDR3 spells CASRSGSTGGDQETQYF. In DNA form, the CDR3 reads TGCGCCAGCAGGAGTGGGTCGACAGGGGGAGACCAAGAGACCCAGTACTTC.

This clonotype has a count of ten or more. The chain employs TRBV29-1 and TRBJ2-7, with a possible D match to TRBD2 (5 bases). Germline V gene data show CDR1 as SQVTM and CDR2 as ANQGSEA. V dropped 2 bases and J dropped 2 bases, with 10 bases sitting between them. CDR3 size: 13 residues. CDR3 sequence reads: CSVERPGAYEQYF. CDR3 in DNA: TGCAGCGTTGAACGACCCGGGGCCTACGAGCAGTACTTC.

This clonotype was detected only a few times. The chain recombines TRBV20-1 with TRBJ1-5; D unclear. Trimming took 1 base from V and 4 from J, leaving 14 bases between them. In germline, CDR1 is DFQATT, CDR2 SNEGSKA (reference sequence). The CDR3 sequence is 15 residues long. The CDR3, as DNA: TGCAGTGCTAGAGTGAGAGGTCGAGAAAATCAGCCCCAGCATTTT. Its translation: CSARVRGRENQPQHF.

The sample holds many counts of this clonotype. The J gene is TRBJ2-5, the V gene TRBV20-1; D is possibly TRBD1 (5 bases). CDR1 DFQATT and CDR2 SNEGSKA come from the germline V gene (reference sequence). The V end was cut by 2 bases, the J end by 9 bases, with 13 bases between. This CDR3 has 12 amino acids. CDR3 DNA: TGCAGTGCTAGATCCCCACAAGGGGCCCAGTACTTC. Translated, it gives CSARSPQGAQYF.

This clonotype was observed many times. The genes are TRBV28 and TRBJ1-5; no firm D call. Per the germline V gene, CDR1 is MDHEN and CDR2 is SYDVKM. The ends were cut back, 3 bases at V and 5 bases at J, with 11 bases in the middle. The CDR3 extends over 14 amino acids. CDR3 sequence reads: CASSFVGGHQPQHF. CDR3 bases: TGTGCCAGCAGTTTCGTGGGAGGGCATCAGCCCCAGCATTTT.

In its sample, this clonotype was seen many times. The chain combines TRBV24-1 with TRBJ2-2; D uncertain. The V end lost 9 bases, the J end lost 1 base, and 8 bases lay between the germline ends. This CDR3 has 13 residues. Per the germline V gene, CDR1 is KGHDR and CDR2 is SFDVKD. The CDR3 loop reads CATQYQNTGELFF. The CDR3 DNA follows: TGTGCCACCCAATACCAGAACACCGGGGAGCTGTTTTTT.

This clonotype was seen repeatedly, ten times or more. V usage is TRBV7-9 and J usage is TRBJ2-7; TRBD2 agrees at 12 bases. Losses at the gene ends were 4 bases for V and 5 bases for J; bases not matched to a gene: 9. Per germline, CDR1 SEHNR and CDR2 FQNEAQ (reference sequence). This CDR3 comprises 16 residues. CDR3 amino acids: CASSSATSGSEDEQYF. CDR3 DNA sequence: TGTGCCAGCAGCTCCGCGACTAGCGGGAGTGAAGACGAGCAGTACTTC.

This clonotype was detected ten times or more. The chain links TRBV18 to TRBJ1-5; unclear D gene. The CDR3 contains 13 residues. Trimming shortened V by 3 bases and J by 7 bases, and 10 bases separated the two germline ends. Per germline, CDR1 KGHSH and CDR2 LQKENI. The CDR3 is CASSPSAGQPQHF. The CDR3, as DNA: TGTGCCAGCTCACCGTCAGCGGGCCAGCCCCAGCATTTT.